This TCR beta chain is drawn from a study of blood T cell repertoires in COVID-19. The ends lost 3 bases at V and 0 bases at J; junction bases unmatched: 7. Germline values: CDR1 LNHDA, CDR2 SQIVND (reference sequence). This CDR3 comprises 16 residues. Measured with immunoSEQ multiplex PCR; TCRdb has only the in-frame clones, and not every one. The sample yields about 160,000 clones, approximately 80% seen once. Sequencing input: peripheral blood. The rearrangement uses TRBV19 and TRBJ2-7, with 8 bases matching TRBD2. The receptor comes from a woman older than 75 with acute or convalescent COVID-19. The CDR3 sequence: CASSIGSSGFSYEQYF. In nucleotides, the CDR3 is TGTGCCAGTAGTATTGGTTCTAGCGGGTTCTCCTACGAGCAGTACTTC. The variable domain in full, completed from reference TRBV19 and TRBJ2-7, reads DGGITQSPKYLFRKEGQNVTLSCEQNLNHDAMYWYRQDPGQGLRLIYYSQIVNDFQKGDIAEGYSVSREKKESFPLTVTSAQKNPTAFYLCASSIGSSGFSYEQYFGPGTRLTVT.